The 25 T cell receptor beta chains listed next were all sequenced from one sample in a study of blood T cell repertoires in COVID-19. The data were produced by immunoSEQ multiplex PCR, yet TCRdb's version contains in-frame clones alone and is incomplete. The data show fewer than 250,000 clones, with over 70% seen just once and 7.5% to 9% held by the top ten. The sequencing input was peripheral blood. These receptors originate from a woman in her forties or fifties with acute or convalescent COVID-19.

The chain couples TRBV5-6 to TRBJ2-1; possibly TRBD2 for D (5 bases). V lost 3 bases and J lost 5, with 24 bases in between. The germline gives CDR1 SGHDT, CDR2 YYEEEE. This CDR3 is 18 amino acids long. The CDR3 nucleotides read TGTGCCAGCAGCTACATCATCCCCCCCCCTAGCAGCAACAATGAGCAGTTCTTC. Its protein is CASSYIIPPPSSNNEQFF.

The CDR3 is CASSYPRRGMDTEAFF. The CDR3 nucleotides are TGTGCCAGCAGTTACCCCCGCAGGGGTATGGACACTGAAGCTTTCTTT. This chain connects TRBV6-6 to TRBJ1-1, with a weak D call TRBD1 (6 bases). This CDR3 is built from 16 residues. Trimming removed 2 bases from V and 3 bases from J, with 16 bases in between. Germline V lookup: CDR1 MNHNY, CDR2 SVGAGI (reference sequence).

The gene calls are TRBV19 and TRBJ2-3; 7 bases line up with TRBD1. This CDR3 is 14 amino acids long. Trimming removed 4 bases from V and 4 bases from J; junction bases left unmatched: 5. The germline V gene encodes CDR1 LNHDA and CDR2 SQIVND (reference sequence). The CDR3 here is CASSKQGIADTQYF. The CDR3 DNA is TGTGCCAGTAGTAAACAGGGGATCGCAGATACGCAGTATTTT.

The chain links TRBV6-2 or TRBV6-3 to TRBJ2-1; D possibly corresponds to TRBD2 (6 bases). Looked up from germline, CDR1 is MNHEY and CDR2 is SVGEGT. This CDR3 comprises 16 residues. V lost 4 bases, J lost 5 bases, and 18 bases lay in between. The CDR3 DNA sequence: TGTGCCAGCAGTTTGCGAACCGCTACGGGAGACAATGAGCAGTTCTTC. Amino acid sequence: CASSLRTATGDNEQFF.

The CDR3 DNA sequence: TGTGCCAGCTGGAGTTACACAGATACGCAGTATTTT. This translates into CASWSYTDTQYF. The chain is built from TRBV6-5 and TRBJ2-3; D is ambiguous. CDR3 length: 12 amino acids. V lost 8 bases, J lost 2 bases, and 8 bases lay in between. Germline V CDR1 and CDR2: MNHEY, SVGAGI.

The chain joins TRBV24-1 to TRBJ1-4, with 11 bases matching TRBD1. J lost 5 bases, V lost 5 bases, and 18 bases had no gene match. The CDR3 spans 20 residues. CDR1 is KGHDR, CDR2 SFDVKD, per germline. CDR3 in amino acids: CATSGGSTGQGDLGNEKLFF. In DNA, the CDR3 is TGTGCCACCAGTGGTGGTAGCACGGGACAGGGGGATTTAGGGAATGAAAAACTGTTTTTT.

For the CDR3, the DNA is TGTGCCAGCAGCTTAGAAGCGCGGTCCGTCGGCAATGAGCAGTTCTTC. It yields the protein CASSLEARSVGNEQFF. V gene TRBV7-2 combines with J gene TRBJ2-1; no clear D. Germline V lookup: CDR1 SGHTA, CDR2 FQGNSA. Trimming cost V 1 base and J 6 bases, with 16 bases left between them. The CDR3 covers 16 residues.

This sequence joins TRBV5-8 and TRBJ2-2; tentative D call: TRBD2 (5 bases). Trimming shortened V by 0 bases and J by 5 bases, and 20 bases separated the two germline ends. The V gene's germline CDR1 is SGHTS and CDR2 YDEGEE. This CDR3 is built from 18 residues. The CDR3 DNA is TGTGCCAGCAGCTTGGCCCTAGAGTTGCACGGAGGAACCGGGGAGCTGTTTTTT. This sequence encodes CASSLALELHGGTGELFF.

The rearrangement uses TRBV6-4 and TRBJ1-3; D ambiguous. There are 16 residues in the CDR3. Germline V gene data show CDR1 as MRHNA and CDR2 as SNTAGT. V lost 6 bases and J 8 bases, leaving 23 bases between the germline ends. The CDR3 loop is CASRGGEGSKWDTIYF. For the CDR3, the DNA is TGTGCCAGCAGAGGAGGCGAGGGTTCTAAGTGGGACACCATATATTTT.

The rearrangement links TRBV24-1 to TRBJ2-2, with D possibly being TRBD2 (5 bases). The CDR3 spans 15 residues. The V end lost 5 bases, the J end lost 0 bases, and 9 bases lay between the germline ends. The V gene's germline CDR1 is KGHDR and CDR2 SFDVKD. CDR3 bases: TGTGCCACCAGTGCGGGATACGCGAACACCGGGGAGCTGTTTTTT. As protein: CATSAGYANTGELFF.

The J gene is TRBJ2-7, the V gene TRBV6-1; a possible D gene is TRBD2 (6 bases). CDR1 and CDR2 (germline): MNHNS, SASEGT. The CDR3 is 13 amino acids. With 2 bases removed from V and 12 bases from J, the gap between germline ends came to 17 bases. CDR3 nucleotides: TGTGCCAGCAGTGAACTCGGAATGGGGGGTCTGTACTTC. Translation gives CASSELGMGGLYF.

The gene calls are TRBV5-1 and TRBJ2-7, with a possible D match to TRBD1 (6 bases). There are 15 residues in the CDR3. The V end was cut by 4 bases, the J end by 2 bases, with 16 bases between. Germline V gene lookup returns CDR1 SGHRS and CDR2 YFSETQ. The CDR3 here is CASSADRLTTYEQYF. CDR3 nucleotide sequence: TGCGCCAGCAGCGCTGACAGGCTTACAACCTACGAGCAGTACTTC.

The rearrangement joins TRBV6-6 to TRBJ2-7; TRBD1 is a possible D gene (6 bases). From germline, CDR1 is MNHNY and CDR2 SVGAGI (reference sequence). V shed 2 bases and J shed 6 bases, with 14 bases lying between them. CDR3 length: 14 residues. The CDR3 sequence is CASSYDRFLSEQYF. CDR3 coding DNA: TGTGCCAGCAGTTACGACAGGTTCCTCAGCGAGCAGTACTTC.

The CDR3 DNA reads as TGTGCCATCAGGGCCACGAAAGGCGGGGGAACAGATACGCAGTATTTT. This encodes CAIRATKGGGTDTQYF. The gene calls are TRBV10-3 and TRBJ2-3; TRBD2 matches at 7 bases. Germline assignment: CDR1 ENHRY and CDR2 SYGVKD. The length of the CDR3 is 16 residues. Trimming removed 6 bases from V and 3 bases from J; junction bases left unmatched: 12.

The chain links TRBV10-3 to TRBJ2-1; TRBD1 agrees at 7 bases. The CDR3 is made up of 17 amino acids. The ends lost 6 bases at V and 1 base at J; junction bases unmatched: 12. CDR1 ENHRY and CDR2 SYGVKD come from the germline V gene. The DNA for the CDR3 is TGTGCCATCAGCCCTACGACAGGGCAATCTTCCTACAATGAGCAGTTCTTC. It yields the protein CAISPTTGQSSYNEQFF.

The chain combines TRBV5-6 with TRBJ2-1, with D possibly matching TRBD2 (6 bases). Germline CDR1 reads SGHDT; CDR2 reads YYEEEE. The CDR3 spans 13 residues. V was cut by 2 bases and J by 7 bases, with 10 bases left in between. The CDR3 reads CASSFGGLNEQFF. CDR3 in DNA: TGTGCCAGCAGCTTTGGAGGGTTGAATGAGCAGTTCTTC.

This clone showed up just once. V is TRBV27 and J is TRBJ2-6; TRBD1 matches at 7 bases. The CDR3 covers 16 residues. Trimming removed 4 bases from V and 2 bases from J; junction bases left unmatched: 5. Germline lookup yields CDR1 MNHEY and CDR2 SMNVEV (reference sequence). CDR3 protein: CASSSSGTAGANVLTF. The CDR3 nucleotides read TGTGCCAGCAGTTCTTCCGGGACAGCTGGGGCCAACGTCCTGACTTTC.

The J gene is TRBJ2-7, the V gene TRBV5-1, with D unclear. Trimming removed 0 bases at V and 5 bases at J, with 12 bases between. CDR3 length: 14 amino acids. Germline V CDR1 and CDR2: SGHRS, YFSETQ. The CDR3 loop reads CASSLATLLDEQYF. CDR3 in DNA: TGCGCCAGCAGCTTGGCCACCCTTCTAGACGAGCAGTACTTC. Complete variable domain (other parts from reference TRBV5-1 and TRBJ2-7): KAGVTQTPRYLIKTRGQQVTLSCSPISGHRSVSWYQQTPGQGLQFLFEYFSETQRNKGNFPGRFSGRQFSNSRSEMNVSTLELGDSALYLCASSLATLLDEQYFGPGTRLTVT.

The V call is TRBV28, the J call TRBJ1-2, with D hard to call. CDR1 and CDR2 from the germline V gene are MDHEN and SYDVKM. This CDR3 spans 13 amino acids. Trimming stripped 8 bases from V and 3 bases from J, with 13 bases between. The CDR3 region has the DNA TGTGCCAGCCAAACACGGGTCGACTATGGCTACACCTTC. As protein: CASQTRVDYGYTF.

V gene TRBV6-5 combines with J gene TRBJ1-2; D is perhaps TRBD1 (5 bases). The CDR3 spans 15 residues. Germline loops: CDR1 MNHEY, CDR2 SVGAGI. V lost 7 bases and J lost 4, with 19 bases in between. The CDR3 DNA reads as TGTGCCAGCAATCTTGCGCTGGGGGGAGGCTATGGCTACACCTTC. It codes for CASNLALGGGYGYTF.

The rearrangement joins TRBV11-3 to TRBJ2-1; 8 nucleotides agree with TRBD1. V gave up 5 bases and J gave up 8 bases; unmatched junction bases: 8. Germline-derived CDR1 and CDR2 are SGHNT and YENEEA. This CDR3 contains 14 residues. The CDR3 coding sequence is TGTGCCAGCAGCCCAGGACAGGGCAAAGATGAGCAGTTCTTC. Amino acid sequence: CASSPGQGKDEQFF.

The chain uses TRBV28 and TRBJ1-6; weak D call: TRBD1 (5 bases). V lost 2 bases and J 0 bases, leaving 8 bases between the germline ends. Germline CDR1 MDHEN, CDR2 SYDVKM. This CDR3 is built from 16 residues. The CDR3 DNA reads as TGTGCCAGCAGTTTACGGACACTCTCCTATAATTCACCCCTCCACTTT. It yields the protein CASSLRTLSYNSPLHF.

The V and J genes are TRBV25-1 and TRBJ2-6; 12 bases match TRBD2. The CDR3 spans 17 residues. With V trimmed by 5 bases and J by 3 bases, 5 bases remained unmatched. Germline loops: CDR1 MGHDK, CDR2 SYGVNS. The CDR3 sequence is CASSRTSGMYGANVLTF. The CDR3 DNA reads TGTGCCAGCAGTCGGACTAGCGGGATGTATGGGGCCAACGTCCTGACTTTC.

This rearrangement joins TRBV18 to TRBJ1-2, with a tentative D call TRBD1 (5 bases). Trimming took 2 bases from V and 4 from J, leaving 14 bases between them. The CDR3 is 15 amino acids. The V gene's germline CDR1 is KGHSH and CDR2 LQKENI. The CDR3 sequence is CASSPGRGESYGYTF. The CDR3 region has the DNA TGTGCCAGCTCACCAGGCCGGGGGGAGAGCTATGGCTACACCTTC.

V and J are TRBV27 and TRBJ1-5, with 10 bases aligning to TRBD1. The trim removed 8 bases at V and 0 bases at J, leaving 10 bases unmatched. Looked up from germline, CDR1 is MNHEY and CDR2 is SMNVEV (reference sequence). The CDR3 contains 17 residues. The CDR3 nucleotides read TGTGCCAGCGCGGGGACAGGGGTTTCCCTTAGCAATCAGCCCCAGCATTTT. Amino acids: CASAGTGVSLSNQPQHF.